A selection of T cell receptor beta chains follows, all from one sample in a study of blood T cell repertoires in COVID-19. Libraries were prepared by immunoSEQ multiplex PCR; TCRdb keeps only in-frame clonotypes and omits some of them. Of 210,000 or so clones listed, around 80% are singletons. Source material: peripheral blood. These TCRs come from a woman aged 80 or over with active or convalescent COVID-19. The CDR3 runs from the conserved cysteine through the conserved F or W. A D gene is named only where the DNA matches it firmly. Clone size, where shown, is once, few, many, or a class for clones that have expanded.

>.|TRBJ1-1|TRBV28|TRBD1
CASSRGGNTEAFF
TGTGCCAGCAGTCGAGGGGGCAACACTGAAGCTTTCTTT
>.|TRBJ2-3|TRBV24-1|.
CATSGRDDSTDTQYF
TGTGCCACCAGTGGGAGAGACGATAGCACAGATACGCAGTATTTT
>.|TRBJ2-3|TRBV11-2|.
CASRSGGGAADTQYF
TGTGCCAGCAGGAGCGGTGGCGGGGCCGCAGATACGCAGTATTTT
>.|TRBJ2-1|TRBV19|TRBD2
CASLSRELAGGYNEQFF
TGTGCCAGTCTCTCCAGGGAACTAGCGGGGGGGTACAATGAGCAGTTCTTC
>.|TRBJ1-2|TRBV28|TRBD1
CASKLAGTVRSWGYTF
TGTGCCAGCAAATTGGCGGGGACAGTCCGGTCCTGGGGCTACACCTTC
>.|TRBJ1-6|TRBV19|TRBD1
CASSQRQGGSPLHF
TGTGCCAGTAGCCAACGACAGGGCGGTTCACCCCTCCACTTT
>.|TRBJ2-3|TRBV5-1|TRBD2
CASSLGSSGVTDTQYF
TGCGCCAGCAGCTTGGGGTCTAGCGGGGTCACAGATACGCAGTATTTT
>.|TRBJ1-2|TRBV11-1|TRBD1
CASSEKHRGTFGYTF
TGTGCCAGCAGCGAAAAACACAGGGGTACGTTTGGCTACACCTTC
>.|TRBJ2-5|TRBV27|TRBD1
CASSTGGGETQYF
TGTGCCAGCAGTACAGGGGGCGGAGAGACCCAGTACTTC
>.|TRBJ1-2|TRBV19|TRBD1
CATEGQYYGYTF
TGTGCCACAGAGGGACAGTACTATGGCTACACCTTC
>once|TRBJ1-2|TRBV18|TRBD1
CASSPTSGTGDYGYTF
TGTGCCAGCTCACCAACTTCCGGGACAGGCGACTATGGCTACACCTTC
>.|TRBJ2-7|TRBV30|TRBD1
CAGTGSTYEQYF
TGTGCCGGGACAGGTTCTACCTACGAGCAGTACTTC
>.|TRBJ2-3|TRBV28|.
CASRPQGRAPDTQYF
TGTGCCAGCAGACCTCAGGGAAGGGCCCCAGATACGCAGTATTTT
>.|TRBJ2-1|TRBV7-7|.
CASSLVQGGANEQFF
TGTGCTAGCAGCTTAGTACAGGGCGGAGCCAATGAGCAGTTCTTC
>.|TRBJ2-1|TRBV27|TRBD1
CASSLGWGQSSYNEQFF
TGTGCCAGCAGTTTAGGTTGGGGACAGAGCTCCTACAATGAGCAGTTCTTC
>few|TRBJ2-1|TRBV27|.
CASSTQDYNEQFF
TGTGCCAGCAGTACACAGGATTACAATGAGCAGTTCTTC
>.|TRBJ2-7|TRBV6-1|.
CASSEFGGAGYEQYF
TGTGCCAGCAGTGAATTCGGAGGGGCAGGTTACGAGCAGTACTTC
>.|TRBJ2-5|TRBV7-9|.
CASSSTRGIETQYF
TGTGCCAGCAGCTCCACCCGGGGTATAGAGACCCAGTACTTC
>.|TRBJ1-2|TRBV4-3|TRBD1
CASSPDSGGPYGYTF
TGCGCCAGCAGCCCCGACTCAGGGGGCCCCTATGGCTACACCTTC
>.|TRBJ2-7|TRBV1|.
CTSSQGLAEPIRNFTYEQYF
TGCACCAGCAGCCAGGGACTAGCGGAACCTATTAGAAATTTTACCTACGAGCAGTACTTC
>.|TRBJ2-7|TRBV5-1|TRBD1
CASSLGTGESYEQYF
TGCGCCAGCAGCCTCGGGACAGGGGAAAGCTACGAGCAGTACTTC
>.|TRBJ1-3|TRBV7-9|.
CASSEHPQGSGNTIYF
TGTGCCAGCAGCGAACATCCACAGGGCTCTGGAAACACCATATATTTT
>.|TRBJ2-2|TRBV18|.
CASSLPIQPRSTGELFF
TGTGCCAGCTCACTCCCTATACAGCCGCGAAGCACCGGGGAGCTGTTTTTT
>.|TRBJ2-2|TRBV7-7|.
CASSPGSSAGELFF
TGTGCTAGCAGCCCAGGGTCGAGTGCCGGGGAGCTGTTTTTT
>few|TRBJ2-6|TRBV7-2|.
CASSLGATPNSGANVLTF
TGTGCCAGCAGCTTGGGGGCGACCCCTAACTCTGGGGCCAACGTCCTGACTTTC
>.|TRBJ2-5|TRBV7-8|TRBD2
CASSPLAGGFNF
TGTGCCAGCAGCCCACTAGCGGGGGGTTTCAACTTC
>.|TRBJ2-3|TRBV29-1|.
CSVVADGTDTQYF
TGCAGCGTTGTGGCTGATGGCACAGATACGCAGTATTTT
>.|TRBJ2-7|TRBV2|.
CASRRAGDEQYF
TGTGCCAGCAGGAGGGCTGGCGACGAGCAGTACTTC
>.|TRBJ1-2|TRBV9|TRBD1
CASSVNRGAGYGYTF
TGTGCCAGCAGCGTCAACAGGGGCGCCGGCTATGGCTACACCTTC
>.|TRBJ1-1|TRBV29-1|TRBD1
CSVRDRGVSNTEAFF
TGCAGCGTCCGTGACAGGGGGGTTTCGAACACTGAAGCTTTCTTT